The T cell receptor beta chain under discussion was sequenced for a study of blood T cell repertoires in COVID-19. Study details: The United States, Italy and Spain supplied acute and convalescent COVID-19 samples. Sample material is recorded as cDNA or gDNA derived from T cells, B-cell-depleted T cells, or PBMCs.

Original methodology: The assay estimated nucleated cells by amplifying reference gene primers. This table comes from immunoSEQ multiplex PCR, and its TCRdb copy is limited to in-frame clones, with some not included. D and trimming come from the DNA, and the V and J calls and clone size come from that table. Among about 100,000 clones listed, around nine tenths were seen once. In germline, CDR1 is SGHDN, CDR2 FVKESK. This CDR3 contains 17 residues. The J segment lost 7 bases and the V segment lost 3 bases, leaving 14 bases of the junction unmatched. V and J are TRBV14 and TRBJ2-4; 8 bases map to TRBD2. The clonotype was recovered from a human donor in a cohort sampled during active COVID-19. The sequencing sample was made of peripheral blood. This CDR3 reads CASSQGLGGDPRNIQYF. CDR3 nucleotide sequence: TGTGCCAGCAGCCAGGGACTAGGAGGGGATCCCAGGAACATTCAGTACTTC. The full variable domain, in which reference TRBV14 and TRBJ2-4 provide the parts outside the CDR3, is EAGVTQFPSHSVIEKGQTVTLRCDPISGHDNLYWYRRVMGKEIKFLLHFVKESKQDESGMPNNRFLAERTGGTYSTLKVQPAELEDSGVYFCASSQGLGGDPRNIQYFGAGTRLSVL.